This T cell receptor beta chain was recovered during a study of T cell responses to AZD1222 COVID-19 vaccine. Across the study: Pooled together were second doses at about 4 or about 12 weeks. Study findings and constraints: Only six or seven AZD1222 recipients tested seropositive at baseline. Nearly half of spike-specific TCRs reportedly target unmutated variant regions.

Profiling relied on immunoSEQ multiplex PCR, and the TCRdb table lists in-frame clones only, not all of them. The data contain approximately 60,000 clones, around 83% of them seen just once; the ten biggest clones take up under 8%. The germline V and J ends were trimmed by 4 bases and 0 bases, with 14 bases remaining between them. CDR1 and CDR2 (germline): SGHDT, YYEEEE. The CDR3 extends over 16 amino acids. Details on this clone: Antigen unknown.

The sequenced sample was peripheral blood, obtained on day 0 of AZD1222 vaccination. The clonotype comes from an adult in good health. V gene TRBV5-6 combines with J gene TRBJ2-1, with D uncertain. The CDR3: CASSRGRTSSYNEQFF. In DNA form, the CDR3 reads TGTGCCAGCAGCAGAGGACGGACGAGCTCCTACAATGAGCAGTTCTTC.